One sample yielded the 30 T cell receptor beta chains listed below, sequenced in a study of blood T cell repertoires in COVID-19. Produced via immunoSEQ multiplex PCR; TCRdb's table is partial and in-frame only. The sample contains roughly 250,000 clones, under 95% of which appear only once. The source material was PBMCs or T cells enriched from blood (not recorded which). Source of these receptors: a woman under 30 who had recovered from COVID-19.

The chain combines TRBV10-3 with TRBJ1-2; 9 bases match TRBD1. J was trimmed by 5 bases and V by 8 bases; bases with no gene match: 6. The CDR3 contains 13 residues. Germline CDR1 and CDR2: ENHRY and SYGVKD. CDR3 nucleotide sequence: TGTGCCATCGGGACAGGGAATGGGTATGGCTACACCTTC. Translating gives CAIGTGNGYGYTF.

The J gene is TRBJ1-2, the V gene TRBV2; D might be TRBD1 (6 bases). Germline V gene lookup returns CDR1 SNHLY and CDR2 FYNNEI. Between the trimmed V and J ends, which lost 2 bases and 8 bases, there was a span of 12 bases. The CDR3 is 13 amino acids. The CDR3 spells CASSESGVEGYTF. The CDR3 coding sequence is TGTGCCAGCAGTGAATCAGGGGTGGAAGGCTACACCTTC.

The genes are TRBV7-3 and TRBJ2-3; tentatively, D is TRBD1 (6 bases). Deletions cut 4 bases from V and 3 bases from J, with 14 bases between. Per germline, CDR1 SGHTA and CDR2 FQGTGA. This CDR3 is 15 amino acids long. For the CDR3, the DNA is TGTGCCAGCAGCTGGGGGCTTGGCCGAACAGATACGCAGTATTTT. Amino acid sequence: CASSWGLGRTDTQYF.

The chain uses TRBV11-2 and TRBJ2-7; 12 nucleotides align to TRBD2. V dropped 5 bases and J dropped 6; count of bases not matched to a gene: 11. Looked up from germline, CDR1 is SGHAT and CDR2 is FQNNGV. The CDR3 covers 16 residues. This CDR3 reads CASSGPTSGSIGEQYF. In DNA, the CDR3 is TGTGCCAGCAGCGGACCGACTAGCGGGAGTATCGGCGAGCAGTACTTC.

The rearrangement uses TRBV19 and TRBJ1-5, with TRBD1 identical over 8 bases. V shed 6 bases and J 5 bases; nucleotides not matched to a gene: 15. The CDR3 totals 17 residues. Germline assignment: CDR1 LNHDA and CDR2 SQIVND (reference sequence). CDR3 loop: CASRTRADRGSYQPQHF. Here the CDR3 DNA reads TGTGCCAGTAGAACCCGGGCTGACAGGGGCTCTTATCAGCCCCAGCATTTT.

The genes are TRBV11-2 and TRBJ2-7, with TRBD1 matching over 7 bases. The CDR3 is 16 amino acids. Trimming took 1 base from V and 7 from J; bases not matched to a gene: 13. Looked up from germline, CDR1 is SGHAT and CDR2 is FQNNGV. This CDR3 is CASSLAELTGAGEQYF. CDR3 in DNA: TGTGCCAGCAGCTTAGCCGAATTAACAGGGGCGGGTGAGCAGTACTTC.

This clone appeared a single time. V gene TRBV15 combines with J gene TRBJ2-1; D might be TRBD2 (5 bases). This CDR3 comprises 16 residues. Trimming removed 1 base from V and 6 bases from J, with 16 bases in between. CDR1 and CDR2 (germline): LNHNV, YYDKDF (reference sequence). CDR3: CATSRVVERSGNEQFF. The CDR3, as DNA: TGTGCCACCAGCAGAGTCGTCGAGCGGTCGGGCAATGAGCAGTTCTTC.

This rearrangement joins TRBV27 to TRBJ1-2; 9 nucleotides match TRBD1. The CDR3 spans 13 residues. Germline-derived CDR1 and CDR2 are MNHEY and SMNVEV (reference sequence). V was clipped by 6 bases and J by 4 bases; unmatched bases: 3. CDR3 bases: TGTGCCAGCAGGACGGGACAGGGCTATGGCTACACCTTC. Translation: CASRTGQGYGYTF.

The chain recombines TRBV2 with TRBJ2-5; no firm D call. Germline assignment: CDR1 SNHLY and CDR2 FYNNEI. This CDR3 is 11 amino acids long. Trimming took 5 bases from V and 5 from J, leaving 6 bases between them. The CDR3 DNA reads TGTGCCAGCAGTCCTAGGGAGACCCAGTACTTC. Translating it yields CASSPRETQYF. The full variable domain, rest sourced from reference TRBV2 and TRBJ2-5, is EPEVTQTPSHQVTQMGQEVILRCVPISNHLYFYWYRQILGQKVEFLVSFYNNEISEKSEIFDDQFSVERPDGSNFTLKIRSTKLEDSAMYFCASSPRETQYFGPGTRLLVL.

CDR3 coding DNA: TGTGCCAGCAGTCACGGGGGGGCTGCAGATACGCAGTATTTT. Protein: CASSHGGAADTQYF. J is TRBJ2-3 and V is TRBV7-9; 8 nucleotides agree with TRBD2. The CDR3 is made up of 14 amino acids. V lost 6 bases and J lost 4; bases outside the gene matches: 6. Germline values: CDR1 SEHNR, CDR2 FQNEAQ (reference sequence).

This rearrangement joins TRBV21-1 to TRBJ2-6; TRBD1 is taken as the D call from the table, unchecked against the DNA. TRBV21-1 is shown as a pseudogene. The CDR3 runs to 24 residues. The DNA of the CDR3 is TGTGCCAGCAGCAAAAAAAATATAGGACAGGGGCAGAAGTGGGCTCAATCTGGGGCCAACGTCCTGACTTTC. Its translation is CASSKKNIGQGQKWAQSGANVLTF.

The chain couples TRBV5-5 to TRBJ1-1; possibly TRBD1 for D (6 bases). There are 16 residues in the CDR3. Trimming removed 0 bases from V and 5 bases from J, with 17 bases in between. CDR1 is SGHKS, CDR2 YYEKEE, per germline (reference sequence). CDR3 nucleotide sequence: TGTGCCAGCAGCTTGGCCCAGGCAGCCACAGGGACTGAAGCTTTCTTT. Its translation is CASSLAQAATGTEAFF.

The J gene is TRBJ2-5, the V gene TRBV18, with D uncertain. The CDR3 consists of 13 residues. V shed 6 bases and J shed 5 bases, with 13 bases lying between them. Per the germline V gene, CDR1 is KGHSH and CDR2 is LQKENI. The CDR3 loop reads CASSLTARETQYF. The DNA for the CDR3 is TGTGCCAGCTCCCTTACAGCTCGGGAGACCCAGTACTTC. The whole variable domain, filled in from reference TRBV18 and TRBJ2-5, reads NAGVMQNPRHLVRRRGQEARLRCSPMKGHSHVYWYRQLPEEGLKFMVYLQKENIIDESGMPKERFSAEFPKEGPSILRIQQVVRGDSAAYFCASSLTARETQYFGPGTRLLVL.

The gene calls are TRBV18 and TRBJ1-2; D is unresolved. V shed 1 base and J shed 6 bases, with 9 bases lying between them. This CDR3 spans 13 amino acids. Looked up from germline, CDR1 is KGHSH and CDR2 is LQKENI. As DNA, the CDR3 is TGTGCCAGCTCACCACTGGCAGAAAATGGCTACACCTTC. Amino acids: CASSPLAENGYTF.

The gene calls are TRBV18 and TRBJ1-1, with D maybe TRBD1 (5 bases). The length of the CDR3 is 16 residues. Germline V gene sequence: CDR1 KGHSH, CDR2 LQKENI. Deletions cut 5 bases from V and 2 bases from J, with 18 bases between. CDR3 amino acids: CASSVLSAGLNTEAFF. The CDR3, as DNA: TGTGCCAGCTCAGTTCTGTCCGCGGGACTTAACACTGAAGCTTTCTTT.

This clone turned up a few times. The rearrangement uses TRBV9 and TRBJ2-5; TRBD1 agrees at 7 bases. CDR1 is SGDLS and CDR2 is YYNGEE in the germline V gene. The CDR3 sequence is 13 residues long. J lost 2 bases, V lost 2 bases, and 0 bases had no gene match. The CDR3 loop reads CASSVTGQETQYF. The CDR3 DNA reads as TGTGCCAGCAGCGTGACAGGGCAAGAGACCCAGTACTTC.

The V and J genes are TRBV6-5 and TRBJ1-1; no clear D. This CDR3 has 14 residues. V lost 7 bases, J lost 9 bases, and 21 bases lay in between. Germline V CDR1 and CDR2: MNHEY, SVGAGI. The chain's CDR3 is CASTSDLSGAQAFF. CDR3 bases: TGTGCCAGCACCTCGGACTTGTCCGGTGCTCAAGCTTTCTTT.

CDR3 amino acids: CASSFRTGDNTDTQYF. CDR3 sequence (DNA): TGTGCCAGCAGCTTTCGGACAGGGGATAATACTGATACGCAGTATTTT. J is TRBJ2-3 and V is TRBV7-9; TRBD1 agrees at 9 bases. V lost 3 bases, J lost 6 bases, and 10 bases stayed unmatched. Looked up from germline, CDR1 is SEHNR and CDR2 is FQNEAQ (reference sequence). The CDR3 covers 16 residues.

The V and J genes are TRBV10-3 and TRBJ2-5; TRBD1 matches 9 bases. Germline V gene lookup returns CDR1 ENHRY and CDR2 SYGVKD. CDR3 length equals 14 residues. The V segment lost 7 bases and the J segment 3 bases; nucleotides outside the gene matches: 6. CDR3 coding DNA: TGTGCCATCAAGCCGGGACAGGGAGAAGAGACCCAGTACTTC. Translating it yields CAIKPGQGEETQYF.

V gene TRBV7-9 combines with J gene TRBJ1-5, with TRBD1 identical over 7 bases. The CDR3 extends over 17 amino acids. CDR1 is SEHNR, CDR2 FQNEAQ, per germline (reference sequence). J gave up 6 bases and V 5 bases, and 16 bases lay outside the gene matches. For the CDR3, the DNA is TGTGCCAGCAGCCTAGGAGTGCAGGGGGTGATAGGTCAGCCCCAGCATTTT. This codes for CASSLGVQGVIGQPQHF.

The J gene is TRBJ1-1, the V gene TRBV7-6; D is undetermined. V shed 2 bases and J shed 0 bases, with 4 bases lying between them. Germline CDR1 and CDR2: SGHVS and FNYEAQ. This CDR3 is 13 amino acids long. The CDR3 reads CASSLTVNTEAFF. CDR3 coding DNA: TGTGCCAGCAGCTTAACAGTGAACACTGAAGCTTTCTTT.

V and J are TRBV10-3 and TRBJ2-7, with 8 bases identical to TRBD2. With 2 bases clipped from V and 5 bases from J, the junction kept 2 bases outside the gene matches. The length of the CDR3 is 13 residues. The V gene's germline CDR1 is ENHRY and CDR2 SYGVKD. The DNA for the CDR3 is TGTGCCATCAGTGAGCCGGGGGGGGACGAGCAGTACTTC. Translated: CAISEPGGDEQYF.

The chain has TRBV29-1 and TRBJ1-3; D not resolved. Per the germline V gene, CDR1 is SQVTM and CDR2 is ANQGSEA. V was clipped by 7 bases and J by 5 bases, with 9 bases between them. CDR3 length: 11 residues. CDR3 DNA sequence: TGCAGCGCCGCGAGTAGAAACACCATATATTTT. Protein: CSAASRNTIYF.

V gene TRBV27 combines with J gene TRBJ2-1; TRBD1 is a possible D gene (6 bases). Germline values: CDR1 MNHEY, CDR2 SMNVEV (reference sequence). The V end lost 3 bases, the J end lost 4 bases, and 10 bases lay between the germline ends. The CDR3 covers 14 residues. The CDR3 DNA follows: TGTGCCAGCAGTTTCTCCGGACAGTACAATGAGCAGTTCTTC. This gives the protein CASSFSGQYNEQFF.

The chain is built from TRBV28 and TRBJ2-1; 9 bases fit TRBD2. This CDR3 spans 13 amino acids. J gave up 6 bases and V 8 bases, and 5 bases lay outside the gene matches. From germline, CDR1 is MDHEN and CDR2 SYDVKM. The CDR3 protein is CASGVAGVNEQFF. In DNA, the CDR3 is TGTGCCAGCGGAGTAGCGGGAGTCAATGAGCAGTTCTTC. The whole variable domain, filled in from reference TRBV28 and TRBJ2-1, reads DVKVTQSSRYLVKRTGEKVFLECVQDMDHENMFWYRQDPGLGLRLIYFSYDVKMKEKGDIPEGYSVSREKKERFSLILESASTNQTSMYLCASGVAGVNEQFFGPGTRLTVL.

J is TRBJ1-3 and V is TRBV28; D gene unclear. This CDR3 has 10 residues. The germline CDR1 and CDR2 sequences are MDHEN and SYDVKM. The V end was cut by 4 bases, the J end by 7 bases, with 2 bases between. In DNA, the CDR3 is TGTGCCAGCAGTTCTAACACCATATATTTT. It encodes CASSSNTIYF.

The V and J genes are TRBV27 and TRBJ1-1, with D perhaps matching TRBD1 (6 bases). This CDR3 comprises 15 residues. V was clipped by 5 bases and J by 2 bases, with 15 bases between them. Germline V gives CDR1 MNHEY, CDR2 SMNVEV (reference sequence). The CDR3 spells CASSLANRANTEAFF. CDR3 in DNA: TGTGCCAGCAGTCTGGCGAACAGGGCAAACACTGAAGCTTTCTTT.

The sample holds a few counts of this clone. The rearrangement links TRBV5-1 to TRBJ2-3; 9 nucleotides align to TRBD2. In germline, CDR1 is SGHRS, CDR2 YFSETQ. J gave up 1 base and V 4 bases, and 7 bases lay outside the gene matches. CDR3 size: 16 residues. CDR3 nucleotides: TGCGCCAGCAGCGAGGAGCGCGGGGGGGGCACAGATACGCAGTATTTT. Translating it yields CASSEERGGGTDTQYF.

The chain is built from TRBV7-6 and TRBJ2-1; 7 bases align to TRBD2. The CDR3 is made up of 18 amino acids. After removal of 1 base from V and 0 bases from J, the junction contained 9 bases not matched to a gene. Germline-derived CDR1 and CDR2 are SGHVS and FNYEAQ. The CDR3 nucleotides are TGTGCCAGCAGCTTAGAACTAGCGCGAACCTTCTCCTACAATGAGCAGTTCTTC. Translating gives CASSLELARTFSYNEQFF. The whole variable domain, remainder taken from reference TRBV7-6 and TRBJ2-1, is GAGVSQSPRYKVTKRGQDVALRCDPISGHVSLYWYRQALGQGPEFLTYFNYEAQQDKSGLPNDRFSAERPEGSISTLTIQRTEQRDSAMYRCASSLELARTFSYNEQFFGPGTRLTVL.

This sequence joins TRBV2 and TRBJ2-2; 9 bases map to TRBD1. With 4 bases clipped from V and 6 bases from J, the junction kept 9 bases outside the gene matches. The germline V gene has CDR1 SNHLY and CDR2 FYNNEI. The CDR3 has 16 residues. DNA for the CDR3: TGTGCCAGCAGTGCCCGGGACAGGGCTTCATCCGGGGAGCTGTTTTTT. Residues: CASSARDRASSGELFF.